The following is a T cell receptor (beta chain) sequence with its context. Its antigen is not identified. Genomic DNA (from each subset) was split evenly across several immunoSEQ plates. Sequencing used immunoSEQ multiplex PCR; TCRdb keeps in-frame clones, though not all of them. This table holds 2 million to 3 million clones, 80% to 95% found once. Germline lookup yields CDR1 MNHNS and CDR2 SASEGT. The CDR3 totals 13 residues. The J segment lost 12 bases and the V segment lost 1 base, leaving 6 bases of the junction unmatched. The record originates from a study of shared clonotypes between healthy human individuals. General study findings and limits: Clonotype sharing levels among donors were expected to vary with sequencing depth. Estimated clonotype richness was generally higher in naive than memory subsets.

Into CD45RA+ naive and CD45RA-negative memory subsets, the CD4+ cells were split. The sequence derives from a man between 18 and 35 years old in good health. Some clones in this sample may be carry-over from other donors' samples. The V gene is TRBV6-1, the J gene TRBJ1-1; 9 nucleotides align to TRBD1. Sequencing input: naive CD4+ T cells from PBMCs. This sample's subset: CD45RA+ positively selected. CDR3 in DNA: TGTGCCAGCAGTGAAGTTCGGGACAGGGCAACTTTCTTT. It encodes CASSEVRDRATFF.